What follows is one T cell receptor (beta chain) and its context. Its target is unknown. As for treatment: randomized to nivolumab then ipilimumab (arm A) or the reverse (arm B). Assay: immunoSEQ multiplex PCR; the TCRdb copy retains only in-frame clones and omits some. This table holds more than 3,500 clones, 20% to 25% found once. The CDR3 extends over 15 amino acids. Per the germline V gene, CDR1 is KGHSH and CDR2 is LQKENI. Germline trimming cut 3 bases from V and 2 bases from J; bases unmatched to any gene: 7. This entry is derived from a study of sequential checkpoint blockade in melanoma. Turning to the study itself: Patients were randomized 1:1 to nivolumab-then-ipilimumab or ipilimumab-then-nivolumab first-line. Study-level results: For nivolumab-first patients, baseline tumor clonality was associated with response. Mutational load did not correlate with tumor T-cell fraction or clonality.

The sample was tumor tissue (inferred from file names), taken from a patient given nivolumab and ipilimumab in sequence. V and J are TRBV18 and TRBJ2-7; 7 nucleotides agree with TRBD2. The receptor's source is a human donor with melanoma. Here the CDR3 DNA reads TGTGCCAGCTCACCGGCGTGGGGGGGACCCTACGAGCAGTACTTC. Translated, it gives CASSPAWGGPYEQYF.